This TCR beta chain was recorded in a study of cytomegalovirus exposure and HLA in healthy donors. Study details: A prior study identified 120 million or so unique TCR beta sequences from roughly 180 million T cells.

Study-wide points: Prediction of most subjects' HLA-A and HLA-B alleles by TCR beta sequences was reportedly accurate. In a later analysis, several top co-occurrence clusters appeared linked to parvovirus B19, influenza, CMV and Epstein-Barr virus. It was assumed in the presence/absence analyses that sequencing depth was roughly uniform across donors.

For this clone: Antigen specificity is unknown.

Germline CDR1 SGHTA, CDR2 FQGNSA. The CDR3 length is 15 residues. Trimming left V 1 base short and J 0 bases short, with 7 bases between. Primers: 60 Vbeta forward and 13 Jbeta reverse. Some clones are missing from TCRdb's copy, which holds only in-frame ones; the method was immunoSEQ multiplex PCR. The sample comprises under 200,000 clones, about 85% of which are singletons, and more than 1.5% rests with the top ten. Sequenced material: PBMCs. The chain employs TRBV7-2 and TRBJ1-3; unclear D gene. The receptor's source is a man younger than 35 in good health and CMV-seronegative. Written as DNA, the CDR3 is TGTGCCAGCAGCTTAGTAGGCGGCTCTGGAAACACCATATATTTT. Amino acids: CASSLVGGSGNTIYF.